This entry features one TCR beta chain sequence. Described time point: sample taken at primary tumor resection. No cell sorting; template was whole RNA from tumor, lung tissue or PBMC. The 55 to 90 donors had untreated early-stage non-small cell lung cancer. This sample was included in a study of spatial heterogeneity in lung cancer. Every molecule of TCR cDNA had its own unique molecular identifier. Each CDR3 protein is one row after TCRdb ran MiXCR on the 5' RACE reads. The table shows about 50,000 distinct CDR3 sequences, with approximately 7.6% occurring only once. With 6 bases removed from V and 5 bases from J, the gap between germline ends came to 16 bases. This CDR3 has 14 amino acids. Germline V gene sequence: CDR1 MNHEY, CDR2 SVGAGI.

The sequences come from PBMCs, collected at surgery. This clonotype originated in a female donor with early-stage non-small cell lung cancer. The chain joins TRBV6-5 to TRBJ2-5; D may be TRBD1 (8 bases). The DNA for the CDR3 is TGTGCCAGCAGCTTTACAGGGGGGGTGGAGACCCAGTACTTC. Amino acids: CASSFTGGVETQYF.